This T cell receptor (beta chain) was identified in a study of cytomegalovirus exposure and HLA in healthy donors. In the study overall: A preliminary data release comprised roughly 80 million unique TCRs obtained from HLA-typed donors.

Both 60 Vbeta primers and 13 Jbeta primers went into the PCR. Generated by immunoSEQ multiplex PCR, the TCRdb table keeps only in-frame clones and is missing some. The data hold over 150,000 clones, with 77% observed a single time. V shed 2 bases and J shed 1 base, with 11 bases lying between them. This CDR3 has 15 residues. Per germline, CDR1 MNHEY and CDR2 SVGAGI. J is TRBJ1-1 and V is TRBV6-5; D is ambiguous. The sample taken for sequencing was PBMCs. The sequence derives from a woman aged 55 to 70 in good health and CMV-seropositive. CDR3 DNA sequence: TGTGCCAGCAGTTACAGCGGGGTCCGGAACACTGAAGCTTTCTTT. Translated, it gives CASSYSGVRNTEAFF.